The rows below give T cell receptor beta chains drawn from one sample of a study of somatic mutations in cytotoxic T cells in rheumatoid arthritis. Libraries were prepared by immunoSEQ multiplex PCR; TCRdb keeps only in-frame clonotypes and omits some of them. The data hold about 13,000 clones, with about 83% observed a single time. The material sequenced was CD8+ T cells sorted from blood. These receptors were taken from an adult with rheumatoid arthritis. Each CDR3 is given with its conserved first and last residue.

TRBV23-1	TRBJ2-6	CASSPKLTPGANVLTF
TRBV4-1	TRBJ2-2	CASSQVSGLGELFF
TRBV7-9	TRBJ2-1	CASSLASTEVSNEQFF
TRBV29-1	TRBJ2-1	CSVGTGTSSNNEQFF
TRBV19	TRBJ1-3	CASNNMRVVGNTIYF
TRBV30	TRBJ2-5	CAWSPGNRLAEQETQYF
TRBV11-2	TRBJ2-7	CASSFDWTGGGEQYF
TRBV28	TRBJ1-5	CASSLLGNQPQHF
TRBV27	TRBJ2-1	CASSSRTSGGPTANEQFF
TRBV6-4	TRBJ2-2	CASSVDPRGTGELFF
TRBV28	TRBJ1-2	CASSQTGQPLNYGYTF
TRBV7-9	TRBJ2-1	CASSLGLYGGGLEQFF
TRBV7-9	TRBJ1-3	CASSLESSGNTIYF
TRBV29-1	TRBJ2-7	CSASPGTSGRMWEQYF
TRBV7-3	TRBJ1-1	CASSLVLQGDTEAFF
TRBV9	TRBJ2-5	CASSAGGGETQYF
TRBV27	TRBJ2-1	CASSLSPLYNEQFF
TRBV12-5	TRBJ2-5	CASGLWFEWDYGETQYF
TRBV29-1	TRBJ2-7	CSVRGTSGRDTYEQYF
TRBV15	TRBJ1-2	CATSRDPRGAGGYTF
TRBV6-1	TRBJ2-7	CASSGSGVSYEQYF
TRBV5-8	TRBJ2-2	CASSMVGGDNTGELFF
TRBV5-1	TRBJ1-1	CASSLWDQNTEAFF
TRBV5-5	TRBJ1-1	CASSLVREAFF
TRBV6-4	TRBJ2-1	CASSDSPTSGGEQFF
TRBV28	TRBJ2-2	CASSLRGQGGELFF
TRBV7-2	TRBJ2-1	CASSLSLNEQFF
TRBV27	TRBJ2-1	CASSEGQQATFNEQFF
TRBV27	TRBJ1-1	CASSFGADTEAFF
TRBV6-5	TRBJ1-5	CASSSQGARQPQHF
TRBV9	TRBJ2-7	CASSVGGVAYEQYF
TRBV7-8	TRBJ1-1	CASSLDDTEAFF
TRBV28	TRBJ2-3	CASSARGDTQYF
TRBV27	TRBJ2-7	CASSTTGAAYEQYF
TRBV7-9	TRBJ2-7	CASSLTGSSYEQYF
TRBV27	TRBJ1-1	CASSYTGMIGEAFF
TRBV6-1	TRBJ2-7	CASVFGTGGYEQYF
TRBV5-4	TRBJ2-7	CASQRQGAPEQYF
TRBV15	TRBJ1-1	CATSSGRSNEAFF
TRBV6-5	TRBJ1-1	CASSYSTDNTEAFF
TRBV4-1	TRBJ2-7	CASSPRQGAYEQYF
TRBV18	TRBJ2-5	CASSPDTSGRQETQYF
TRBV6-5	TRBJ1-1	CASSWSGSNTEAFF
TRBV11-2	TRBJ2-2	CASSLVLTGELFF
TRBV12-5	TRBJ1-3	CASGSKRSTIYF
TRBV6-1	TRBJ1-1	CASRGSRGNTEAFF
TRBV5-1	TRBJ2-3	CASSWSGTPDTQYF
TRBV15	TRBJ2-1	CATSRGTSGDYNEQFF
TRBV28	TRBJ2-7	CASSLSLAGGVYEQYF
TRBV27	TRBJ2-1	CASSPRALAVLLGDNEQFF
TRBV5-1	TRBJ1-2	CASSLEWQGYGYTF
TRBV5-1	TRBJ2-1	CASSLLLNNEQFF